This TCR beta chain is drawn from a study of cytomegalovirus exposure and HLA in healthy donors. The primer mix had 60 Vbeta and 13 Jbeta primers. Original processing notes: Some 10 million of about 88 million unique TCR beta chains were shared, per a later count. Assay used: immunoSEQ multiplex PCR; TCRdb lists only in-frame clones, some missing. That table furnishes V, J and clone size, whereas the DNA furnished D and trimming. Recorded for this sample: some 110,000 clones. Notes on the study in general: Prior analysis indicated that the majority of TCR beta V segments exhibited productivity approximately 87% or approximately 30% of the time.

Comment on this clone: Antigen: not known.

This TCR derives from a man between 35 and 55 years old in good health and CMV-seronegative. The sample taken for sequencing was PBMCs.

This CDR3 reads CASSPKLRLAGVSGELFF. CDR3 DNA sequence: TGTGCCAGCAGCCCAAAATTGAGACTAGCGGGAGTTTCGGGGGAGCTGTTTTTT. V and J are TRBV7-9 and TRBJ2-2; 12 bases match TRBD2. V lost 5 bases and J lost 8; bases outside the gene matches: 15. This CDR3 is built from 18 residues. Germline V lookup: CDR1 SEHNR, CDR2 FQNEAQ (reference sequence). The full variable domain, with the rest looked up from reference TRBV7-9 and TRBJ2-2, is DTGVSQNPRHKITKRGQNVTFRCDPISEHNRLYWYRQTLGQGPEFLTYFQNEAQLEKSRLLSDRFSAERPKGSFSTLEIQRTEQGDSAMYLCASSPKLRLAGVSGELFFGEGSRLTVL.